One and the same sample provided the 27 T cell receptor beta chains below, sequenced in a study of Ad26.COV2.S vaccination and SARS-CoV-2 variants. Some clones are missing from TCRdb's copy, which holds only in-frame ones; the method was immunoSEQ multiplex PCR. Among some 180,000 clones listed, 87% were seen once. The source was peripheral blood, collected after recovery from COVID-19. These TCRs come from a human donor who had recovered from COVID-19.

The V gene is TRBV15, the J gene TRBJ2-1; 7 positions match TRBD1. This CDR3 is 16 amino acids long. The V and J ends lost 0 bases and 4 bases, in that order; junction bases with no gene match: 6. Germline-derived CDR1 and CDR2 are LNHNV and YYDKDF (reference sequence). The CDR3 here is CATSRDLDRAYNEQFF. For the CDR3, the DNA is TGTGCCACCAGCAGAGATCTCGACAGGGCTTACAATGAGCAGTTCTTC. The full variable domain, in which reference TRBV15 and TRBJ2-1 provide the parts outside the CDR3, is DAMVIQNPRYQVTQFGKPVTLSCSQTLNHNVMYWYQQKSSQAPKLLFHYYDKDFNNEADTPDNFQSRRPNTSFCFLDIRSPGLGDTAMYLCATSRDLDRAYNEQFFGPGTRLTVL.

The CDR3 nucleotides read TGTGCCAGCAGTGACTCGCGGACTAGCCGCGGGTTAGAGACCCAGTACTTC. It encodes CASSDSRTSRGLETQYF. This sequence joins TRBV6-4 and TRBJ2-5, with TRBD2 matching over 8 bases. J gave up 4 bases and V 0 bases, and 10 bases lay outside the gene matches. In germline, CDR1 is MRHNA, CDR2 SNTAGT. This CDR3 is built from 17 residues.

The CDR3: CASRSGLGYNEQFF. In nucleotides, the CDR3 is TGCGCCAGCAGGTCGGGACTAGGATACAATGAGCAGTTCTTC. The rearrangement links TRBV10-2 to TRBJ2-1, with 8 bases aligning to TRBD2. The CDR3 spans 14 residues. Germline V gene sequence: CDR1 WSHSY, CDR2 SAAADI. The ends lost 6 bases at V and 4 bases at J; junction bases unmatched: 5.

This CDR3 is CASSLGHTQYF. CDR3 sequence (DNA): TGTGCCAGCAGTTTGGGGCATACGCAGTATTTT. The chain joins TRBV12-3 or TRBV12-4 to TRBJ2-3, with D possibly matching TRBD1 (5 bases). The V and J ends lost 3 bases and 7 bases respectively, with 5 bases between them. CDR3 length equals 11 residues.

The chain recombines TRBV5-1 with TRBJ1-4; D unresolved. The germline CDR1 and CDR2 sequences are SGHRS and YFSETQ. V was trimmed by 2 bases and J by 7 bases, leaving 15 bases between them. The CDR3 runs to 15 residues. CDR3 region: CASSFAPSRAEKLFF. The CDR3, as DNA: TGCGCCAGCAGCTTTGCGCCCTCGAGGGCTGAAAAACTGTTTTTT.

This chain links TRBV4-1 with TRBJ2-1, with a weak D call TRBD1 (6 bases). V dropped 0 bases and J dropped 4 bases, with 13 bases sitting between them. Germline CDR1 MGHRA, CDR2 YSYEKL. The CDR3 is 16 amino acids. CDR3 loop: CASSQETRGWYNEQFF. The CDR3 DNA reads TGCGCCAGCAGCCAAGAGACCAGGGGTTGGTACAATGAGCAGTTCTTC.

V usage is TRBV14 and J usage is TRBJ2-5; D ambiguous. The CDR3 totals 12 residues. Germline assignment: CDR1 SGHDN and CDR2 FVKESK. V shed 4 bases and J shed 9 bases, with 12 bases lying between them. The CDR3: CASSPDLGSQYF. For the CDR3, the DNA is TGTGCCAGCAGCCCAGACCTAGGCTCCCAGTACTTC.

The rearrangement uses TRBV11-2 and TRBJ2-5; no definite D call. The CDR3 consists of 11 residues. Germline V CDR1 and CDR2: SGHAT, FQNNGV. The germline V and J ends were trimmed by 1 base and 4 bases, with 1 base remaining between them. In nucleotides, the CDR3 is TGTGCCAGCAGCTTAGGAGAGACCCAGTACTTC. Encoded protein: CASSLGETQYF.

V is TRBV15 and J is TRBJ1-1; D is uncertain. V lost 2 bases and J 1 base, leaving 11 bases between the germline ends. Germline CDR1 is LNHNV and CDR2 is YYDKDF (reference sequence). The CDR3 sequence is 15 residues long. The CDR3 nucleotides are TGTGCCACCAGCAGACCAATCGGAAGGAACACTGAAGCTTTCTTT. It translates to CATSRPIGRNTEAFF.

The CDR3, as DNA: TGTGCCAGCAGCTTAGTGGGCAGGAGTCAGGGCGGCGGCTACACCTTC. Its protein product is CASSLVGRSQGGGYTF. The J gene is TRBJ1-2, the V gene TRBV7-2; the D gene is possibly TRBD1 (5 bases). CDR3 length: 16 residues. Trimming pared 1 base from V and 8 bases from J, leaving 20 bases between. Germline CDR1 and CDR2: SGHTA and FQGNSA. Together with reference TRBV7-2 and TRBJ1-2, the CDR3 gives the full variable domain: GAGVSQSPSNKVTEKGKDVELRCDPISGHTALYWYRQSLGQGLEFLIYFQGNSAPDKSGLPSDRFSAERTGGSVSTLTIQRTQQEDSAVYLCASSLVGRSQGGGYTFGSGTRLTVV.

The chain carries TRBV21-1 and TRBJ1-3; the table's D call TRBD1 went unverified against the DNA. TRBV21-1 is shown as a pseudogene. This CDR3 region has 11 residues. CDR3 coding DNA: TGTGTCCTCAGGGGTGGAAACACCATATATTTT. It codes for CVLRGGNTIYF.

The J gene is TRBJ1-1, the V gene TRBV2, with D hard to call. The CDR3 covers 13 residues. The germline CDR1 and CDR2 sequences are SNHLY and FYNNEI. Trimming stripped 6 bases from V and 4 bases from J, with 12 bases between. CDR3 sequence reads: CASRIDGFTEAFF. CDR3 coding DNA: TGTGCCAGCAGAATTGACGGATTCACTGAAGCTTTCTTT.

The CDR3 protein is CASSIRGARDTQYF. The CDR3 DNA sequence: TGTGCCAGCAGCATCAGGGGGGCCAGGGATACGCAGTATTTT. V gene TRBV3-1 (or the pseudogene TRBV3-2) combines with J gene TRBJ2-3, with D possibly matching TRBD1 (7 bases). The germline V gene has CDR1 LGHDT and CDR2 YNNKEL (reference sequence). This CDR3 region has 14 residues. Trimming cost V 5 bases and J 6 bases, with 15 bases left between them.

The chain carries TRBV12-3 or TRBV12-4 and TRBJ1-2; D uncertain. Trimming removed 3 bases at V and 5 bases at J, with 7 bases between. The CDR3 sequence is 12 residues long. CDR3 coding DNA: TGTGCCAGCAGTTTTGGCATTTATGGCTACACCTTC. Translating gives CASSFGIYGYTF.

The rearrangement uses TRBV3-1 (or the pseudogene TRBV3-2) and TRBJ1-1; D is unclear. The germline V gene encodes CDR1 LGHDT and CDR2 YNNKEL (reference sequence). V was cut by 0 bases and J by 6 bases, with 8 bases left in between. The CDR3 length is 13 residues. In nucleotides, the CDR3 is TGTGCCAGCAGCCAAGATCTAAGGTCTGAAGCTTTCTTT. It yields the protein CASSQDLRSEAFF.

J is TRBJ2-2 and V is TRBV7-2; D gene uncertain. The length of the CDR3 is 15 residues. Germline lookup yields CDR1 SGHTA and CDR2 FQGNSA. Trimming removed 3 bases at V and 5 bases at J, with 13 bases between. The DNA for the CDR3 is TGTGCCAGCAGCTTCGCGCTACAGAAAACCGGGGAGCTGTTTTTT. This sequence encodes CASSFALQKTGELFF.

The chain recombines TRBV30 with TRBJ2-2, with D possibly being TRBD2 (6 bases). V lost 5 bases and J 9 bases, leaving 19 bases between the germline ends. The germline V gene encodes CDR1 GTSNPN and CDR2 SVGIG (reference sequence). The CDR3 is 14 amino acids. This chain's CDR3 is CAWSFSRRGRELFF. The CDR3 DNA reads TGTGCCTGGTCTTTCTCAAGGAGGGGCAGGGAGCTGTTTTTT.

This chain uses TRBV10-3 with TRBJ2-7; the match to TRBD1 covers 7 bases. Germline V CDR1 and CDR2: ENHRY, SYGVKD. The CDR3 is 16 amino acids. V shed 0 bases and J 5 bases; nucleotides not matched to a gene: 10. The CDR3 bases are TGTGCCATCAGTGAGTCGCCGCTACAGGGGTTCAACGAGCAGTACTTC. Its protein is CAISESPLQGFNEQYF.

J is TRBJ2-1 and V is TRBV11-3; D gene uncertain. Germline assignment: CDR1 SGHNT and CDR2 YENEEA. This CDR3 has 13 residues. Between the trimmed V and J ends, which lost 1 base and 5 bases, there was a span of 6 bases. DNA for the CDR3: TGTGCCAGCAGCTTAGGCCAGAACAATGAGCAGTTCTTC. Translated, it gives CASSLGQNNEQFF.

This chain uses TRBV19 with TRBJ1-1; D is unclear. Germline V gene lookup returns CDR1 LNHDA and CDR2 SQIVND (reference sequence). The CDR3 loop spans 16 amino acids. V was clipped by 5 bases and J by 1 base, with 17 bases between them. CDR3 in amino acids: CASSAGRGEGNTEAFF. The CDR3 DNA is TGTGCCAGTAGTGCCGGCAGAGGCGAGGGGAACACTGAAGCTTTCTTT.

The chain has TRBV5-1 and TRBJ2-5, with 10 bases identical to TRBD1. Trimming cost V 0 bases and J 6 bases; bases outside gene matches: 5. Per the germline V gene, CDR1 is SGHRS and CDR2 is YFSETQ. This CDR3 region has 15 residues. This CDR3 is CASSLGQGALKTQYF. CDR3 in DNA: TGCGCCAGCAGCTTGGGACAGGGGGCATTGAAGACCCAGTACTTC.

The chain recombines TRBV18 with TRBJ2-3, with TRBD2 as a possible D gene (6 bases). The germline gives CDR1 KGHSH, CDR2 LQKENI. With 6 bases removed from V and 4 bases from J, the gap between germline ends came to 17 bases. The CDR3 length is 15 residues. CDR3 protein: CASSPWQRVADTQYF. Written as DNA, the CDR3 is TGTGCCAGCTCCCCCTGGCAGCGGGTCGCAGATACGCAGTATTTT.

The chain has TRBV6-5 and TRBJ2-7; 7 bases align to TRBD1. CDR3 length equals 13 residues. Germline CDR1 is MNHEY and CDR2 is SVGAGI. V shed 6 bases and J 3 bases; nucleotides not matched to a gene: 5. The CDR3 is CASRNNRGYEQYF. Written as DNA, the CDR3 is TGTGCCAGCAGAAACAACAGGGGCTACGAGCAGTACTTC.

V and J are TRBV7-9 and TRBJ2-7; TRBD2 is a possible D gene (6 bases). The CDR3 length is 16 residues. V was clipped by 4 bases and J by 5 bases, with 21 bases between them. Germline V gene data show CDR1 as SEHNR and CDR2 as FQNEAQ (reference sequence). The CDR3 DNA follows: TGTGCCAGCAGCTACCAACTAGCCGCCTCTAGCCACGAGCAGTACTTC. This encodes CASSYQLAASSHEQYF. Full variable domain (outside the CDR3, taken from reference TRBV7-9 and TRBJ2-7): DTGVSQNPRHKITKRGQNVTFRCDPISEHNRLYWYRQTLGQGPEFLTYFQNEAQLEKSRLLSDRFSAERPKGSFSTLEIQRTEQGDSAMYLCASSYQLAASSHEQYFGPGTRLTVT.

The chain carries TRBV7-2 and TRBJ1-2; the D is unclear. Germline CDR1 SGHTA, CDR2 FQGNSA. V was shortened by 2 bases and J by 2 bases, with 9 bases between the two germline ends. CDR3 size: 14 residues. CDR3 protein: CASSLFGVNYGYTF. In nucleotides, the CDR3 is TGTGCCAGCAGCTTATTTGGGGTGAACTATGGCTACACCTTC.

This sequence joins TRBV5-1 and TRBJ2-3; TRBD2 agrees at 7 bases. This CDR3 contains 15 residues. Germline V gives CDR1 SGHRS, CDR2 YFSETQ. V lost 4 bases to trimming and J lost 1 base; unmatched junction nucleotides: 6. CDR3 DNA: TGCGCCAGCAGCCCGCGGGGGTCCGGCACAGATACGCAGTATTTT. It codes for CASSPRGSGTDTQYF. Full variable domain (outside the CDR3, taken from reference TRBV5-1 and TRBJ2-3): KAGVTQTPRYLIKTRGQQVTLSCSPISGHRSVSWYQQTPGQGLQFLFEYFSETQRNKGNFPGRFSGRQFSNSRSEMNVSTLELGDSALYLCASSPRGSGTDTQYFGPGTRLTVL.

The genes are TRBV2 and TRBJ1-1; TRBD1 matches 7 bases. V shed 6 bases, J shed 2 bases, and the junction held 3 bases outside the gene matches. CDR3 length: 13 amino acids. From germline, CDR1 is SNHLY and CDR2 FYNNEI. This chain's CDR3 is CASRGGGNTEAFF. In DNA, the CDR3 is TGTGCCAGCAGGGGAGGGGGCAACACTGAAGCTTTCTTT.